This TCR beta chain was sequenced for a study of blood T cell repertoires in COVID-19. Study background: The origin of the acute and convalescent COVID-19 samples was the United States, Italy and Spain. The cDNA or gDNA used as material had been derived from T cells, B-cell-depleted T cells, or PBMCs.

The germline V gene encodes CDR1 ENHRY and CDR2 SYGVKD. The V gene end was trimmed by 5 bases and the J gene end by 2 bases; junction bases not matched to a gene: 5. This CDR3 contains 17 residues. Authors' methods: Estimated nucleated cell counts came from reference gene primer amplification. Some clones are missing from TCRdb's copy, which holds only in-frame ones; the method was immunoSEQ multiplex PCR. V and J calls and clone size are those listed in that table; D and trimming were worked out from the DNA. This sample yields roughly 77,000 clones, of which 60% to 85% are seen a single time; 7.5% to 10% belongs to the top ten.

The chain is built from TRBV10-3 and TRBJ1-6, with 11 bases identical to TRBD1. Sequencing was done on a sample of peripheral blood. The TCR sequence derives from a human donor in a cohort sampled during active COVID-19. The CDR3 reads CAISRTGGSTYNSPLHF. The CDR3 DNA reads as TGTGCCATCAGTCGGACAGGGGGCTCCACCTATAATTCACCCCTCCACTTT.